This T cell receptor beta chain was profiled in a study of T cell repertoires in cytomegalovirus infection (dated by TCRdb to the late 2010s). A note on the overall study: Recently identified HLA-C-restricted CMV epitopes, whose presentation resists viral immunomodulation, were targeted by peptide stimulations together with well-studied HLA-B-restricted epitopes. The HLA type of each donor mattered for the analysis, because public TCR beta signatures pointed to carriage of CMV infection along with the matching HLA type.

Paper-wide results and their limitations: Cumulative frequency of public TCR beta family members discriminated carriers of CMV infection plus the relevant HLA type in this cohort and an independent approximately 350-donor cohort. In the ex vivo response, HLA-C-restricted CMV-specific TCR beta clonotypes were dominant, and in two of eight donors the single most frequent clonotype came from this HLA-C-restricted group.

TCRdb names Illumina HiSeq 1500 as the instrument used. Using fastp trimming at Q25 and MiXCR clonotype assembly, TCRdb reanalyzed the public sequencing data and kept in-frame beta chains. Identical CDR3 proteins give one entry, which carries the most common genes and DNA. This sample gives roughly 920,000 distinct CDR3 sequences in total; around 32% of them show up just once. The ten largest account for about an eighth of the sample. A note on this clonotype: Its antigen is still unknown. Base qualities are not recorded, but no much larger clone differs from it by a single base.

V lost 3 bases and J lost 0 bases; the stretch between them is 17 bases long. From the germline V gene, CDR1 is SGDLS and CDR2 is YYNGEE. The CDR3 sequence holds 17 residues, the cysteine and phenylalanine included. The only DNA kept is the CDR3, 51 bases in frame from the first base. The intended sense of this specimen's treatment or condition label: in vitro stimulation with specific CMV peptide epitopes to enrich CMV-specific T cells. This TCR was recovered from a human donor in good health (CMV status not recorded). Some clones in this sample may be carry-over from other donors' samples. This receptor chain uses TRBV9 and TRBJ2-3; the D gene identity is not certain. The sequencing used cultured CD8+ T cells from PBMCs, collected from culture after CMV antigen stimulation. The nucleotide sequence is TGTGCCAGCAGCGCAAGTAGATACAGACCTAGCACAGATACGCAGTATTTT. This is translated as CASSASRYRPSTDTQYF.